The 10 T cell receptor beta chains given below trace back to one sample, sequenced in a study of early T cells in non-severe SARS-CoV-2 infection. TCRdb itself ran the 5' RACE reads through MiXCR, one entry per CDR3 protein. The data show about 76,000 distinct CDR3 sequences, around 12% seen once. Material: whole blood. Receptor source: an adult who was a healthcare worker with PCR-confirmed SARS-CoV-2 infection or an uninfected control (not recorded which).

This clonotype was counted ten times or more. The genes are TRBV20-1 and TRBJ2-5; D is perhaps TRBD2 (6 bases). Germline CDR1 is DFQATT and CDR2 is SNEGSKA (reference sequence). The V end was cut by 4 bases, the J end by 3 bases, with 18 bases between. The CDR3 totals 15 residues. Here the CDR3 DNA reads TGCAGTGCTACTCCGGGAGCGGGCGGGAAAGAGACCCAGTACTTC. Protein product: CSATPGAGGKETQYF.

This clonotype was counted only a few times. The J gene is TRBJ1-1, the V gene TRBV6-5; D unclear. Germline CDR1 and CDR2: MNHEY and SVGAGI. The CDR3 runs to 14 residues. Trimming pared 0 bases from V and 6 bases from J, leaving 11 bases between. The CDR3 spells CASSYSGGFAEAFF. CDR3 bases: TGTGCCAGCAGTTACTCTGGAGGGTTTGCTGAAGCTTTCTTT.

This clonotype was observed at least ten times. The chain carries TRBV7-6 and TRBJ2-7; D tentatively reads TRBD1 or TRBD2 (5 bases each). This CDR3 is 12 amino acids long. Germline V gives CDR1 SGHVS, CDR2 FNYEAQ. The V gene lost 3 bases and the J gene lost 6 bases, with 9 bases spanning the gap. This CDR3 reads CASSFQRGEQYF. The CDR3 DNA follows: TGTGCCAGCAGCTTCCAGAGGGGCGAGCAGTACTTC.

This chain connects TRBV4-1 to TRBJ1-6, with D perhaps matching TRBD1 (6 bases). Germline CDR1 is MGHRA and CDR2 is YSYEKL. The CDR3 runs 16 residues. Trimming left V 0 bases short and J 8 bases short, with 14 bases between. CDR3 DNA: TGCGCCAGCAGCCAAGATGGAGGGCAGGGGTATTCACCCCTCCACTTT. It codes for CASSQDGGQGYSPLHF.

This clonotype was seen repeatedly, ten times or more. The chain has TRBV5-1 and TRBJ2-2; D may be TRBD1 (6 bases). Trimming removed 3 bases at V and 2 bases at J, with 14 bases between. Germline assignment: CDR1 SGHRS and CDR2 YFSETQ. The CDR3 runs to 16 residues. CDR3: CASSWGTSSNTGELFF. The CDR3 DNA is TGCGCCAGCAGCTGGGGGACATCCTCTAACACCGGGGAGCTGTTTTTT.

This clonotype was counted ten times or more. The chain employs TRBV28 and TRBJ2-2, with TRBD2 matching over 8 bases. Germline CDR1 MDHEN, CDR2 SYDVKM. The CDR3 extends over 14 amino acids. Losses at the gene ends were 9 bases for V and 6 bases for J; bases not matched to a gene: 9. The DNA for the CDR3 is TGTGCCAGTATTGTCGCGGGAGGACCCGGGGAGCTGTTTTTT. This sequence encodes CASIVAGGPGELFF.

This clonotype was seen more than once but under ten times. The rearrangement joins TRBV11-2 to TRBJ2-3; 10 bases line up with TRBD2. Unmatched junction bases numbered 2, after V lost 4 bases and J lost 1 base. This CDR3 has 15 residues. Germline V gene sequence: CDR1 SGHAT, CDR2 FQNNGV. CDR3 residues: CASSSGLAGTDTQYF. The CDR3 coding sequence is TGTGCCAGCAGCTCTGGACTAGCGGGCACAGATACGCAGTATTTT.

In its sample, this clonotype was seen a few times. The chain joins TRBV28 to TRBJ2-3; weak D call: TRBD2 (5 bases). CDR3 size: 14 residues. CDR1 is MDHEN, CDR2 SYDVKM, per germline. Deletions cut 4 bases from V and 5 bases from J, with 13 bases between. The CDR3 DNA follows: TGTGCCAGCAGTTCCCCCGGGGATGGAGATACGCAGTATTTT. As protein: CASSSPGDGDTQYF.

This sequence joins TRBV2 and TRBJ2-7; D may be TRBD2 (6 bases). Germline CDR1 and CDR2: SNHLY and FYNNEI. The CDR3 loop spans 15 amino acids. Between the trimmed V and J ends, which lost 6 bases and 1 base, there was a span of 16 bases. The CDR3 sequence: CASSPGQRASYEQYF. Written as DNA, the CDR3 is TGTGCCAGCAGCCCCGGGCAGCGGGCGTCCTACGAGCAGTACTTC.

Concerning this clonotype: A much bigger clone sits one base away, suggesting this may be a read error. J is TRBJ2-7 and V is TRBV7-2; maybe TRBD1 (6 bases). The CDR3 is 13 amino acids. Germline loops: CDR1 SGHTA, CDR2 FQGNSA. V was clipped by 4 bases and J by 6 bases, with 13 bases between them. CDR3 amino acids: CASSSDRRLEQYF. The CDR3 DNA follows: TGTGCCAGCAGCTCCGACAGGAGGCTCGAGCAGTACTTC. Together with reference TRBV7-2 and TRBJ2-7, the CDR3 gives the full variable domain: GAGVSQSPSNKVTEKGKDVELRCDPISGHTALYWYRQSLGQGLEFLIYFQGNSAPDKSGLPSDRFSAERTGGSVSTLTIQRTQQEDSAVYLCASSSDRRLEQYFGPGTRLTVT.